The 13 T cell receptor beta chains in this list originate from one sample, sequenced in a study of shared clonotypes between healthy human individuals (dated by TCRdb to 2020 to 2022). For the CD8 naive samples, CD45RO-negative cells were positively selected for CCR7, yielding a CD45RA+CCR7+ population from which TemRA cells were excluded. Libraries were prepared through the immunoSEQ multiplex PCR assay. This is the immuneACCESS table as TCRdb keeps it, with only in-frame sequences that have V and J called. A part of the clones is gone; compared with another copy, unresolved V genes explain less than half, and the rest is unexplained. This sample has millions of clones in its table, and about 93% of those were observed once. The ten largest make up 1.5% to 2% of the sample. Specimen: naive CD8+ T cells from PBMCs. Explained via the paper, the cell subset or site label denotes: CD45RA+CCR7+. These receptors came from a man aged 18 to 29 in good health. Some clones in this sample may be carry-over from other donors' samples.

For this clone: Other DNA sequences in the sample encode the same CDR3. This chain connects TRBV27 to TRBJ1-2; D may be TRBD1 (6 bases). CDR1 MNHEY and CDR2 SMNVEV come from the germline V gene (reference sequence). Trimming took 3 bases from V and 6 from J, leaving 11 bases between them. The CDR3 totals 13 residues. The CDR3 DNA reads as TGTGCCAGCAGTTTGTCGGGGGGCAATGGCTACACCTTC. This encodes CASSLSGGNGYTF.

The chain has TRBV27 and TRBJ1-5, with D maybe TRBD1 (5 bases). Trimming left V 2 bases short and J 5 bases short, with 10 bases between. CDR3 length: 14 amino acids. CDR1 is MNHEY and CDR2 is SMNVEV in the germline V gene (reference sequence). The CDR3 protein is CASSLTRAHQPQHF. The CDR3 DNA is TGTGCCAGCAGTTTAACCAGGGCCCATCAGCCCCAGCATTTT.

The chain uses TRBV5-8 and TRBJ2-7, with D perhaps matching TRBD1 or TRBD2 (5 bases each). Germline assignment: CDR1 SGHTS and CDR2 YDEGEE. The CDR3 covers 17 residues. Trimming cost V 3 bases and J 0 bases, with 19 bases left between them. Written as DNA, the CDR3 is TGTGCCAGCAGCTGGACTGCAGGGACGGCGTTCTCCTACGAGCAGTACTTC. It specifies CASSWTAGTAFSYEQYF.

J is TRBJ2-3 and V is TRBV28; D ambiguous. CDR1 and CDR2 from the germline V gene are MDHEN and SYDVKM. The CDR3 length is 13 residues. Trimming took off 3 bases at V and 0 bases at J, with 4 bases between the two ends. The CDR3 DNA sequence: TGTGCCAGCAGTTTCAGTAGCACAGATACGCAGTATTTT. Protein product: CASSFSSTDTQYF.

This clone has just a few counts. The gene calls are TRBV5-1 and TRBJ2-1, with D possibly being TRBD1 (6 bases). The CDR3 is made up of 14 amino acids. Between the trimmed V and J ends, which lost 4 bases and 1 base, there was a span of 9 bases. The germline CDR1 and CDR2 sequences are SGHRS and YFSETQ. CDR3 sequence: CASSRTVSYNEQFF. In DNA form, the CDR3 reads TGCGCCAGCAGCCGGACAGTTTCCTACAATGAGCAGTTCTTC.

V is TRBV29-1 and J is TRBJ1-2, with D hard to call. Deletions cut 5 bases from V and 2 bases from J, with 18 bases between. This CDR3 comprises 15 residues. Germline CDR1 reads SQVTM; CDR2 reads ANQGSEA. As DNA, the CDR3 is TGCAGCGTTCCCTTTTACACACCGGGAAACTATGGCTACACCTTC. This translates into CSVPFYTPGNYGYTF.

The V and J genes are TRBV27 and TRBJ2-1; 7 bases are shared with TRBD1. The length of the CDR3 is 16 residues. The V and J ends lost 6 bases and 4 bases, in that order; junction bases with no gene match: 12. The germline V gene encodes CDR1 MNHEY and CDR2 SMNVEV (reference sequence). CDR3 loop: CASREGQASLYNEQFF. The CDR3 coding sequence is TGTGCCAGCAGAGAAGGACAGGCCTCTCTTTACAATGAGCAGTTCTTC.

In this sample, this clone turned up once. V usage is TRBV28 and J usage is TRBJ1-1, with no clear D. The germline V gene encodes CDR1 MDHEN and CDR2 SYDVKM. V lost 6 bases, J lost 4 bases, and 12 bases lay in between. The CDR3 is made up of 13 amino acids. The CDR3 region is CASRVGPVTEAFF. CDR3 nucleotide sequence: TGTGCCAGCAGGGTCGGGCCGGTCACTGAAGCTTTCTTT.

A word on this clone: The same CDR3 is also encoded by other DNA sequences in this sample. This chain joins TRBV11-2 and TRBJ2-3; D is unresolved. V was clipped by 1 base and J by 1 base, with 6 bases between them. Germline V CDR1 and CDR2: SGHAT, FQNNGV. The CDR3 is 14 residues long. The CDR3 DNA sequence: TGTGCCAGCAGCTTAGCGGGCGGCACAGATACGCAGTATTTT. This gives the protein CASSLAGGTDTQYF.

CDR3 DNA sequence: TGTGCCAGCAGCTTAGCGCGGGTGATCGTCACCGGGGAGCTGTTTTTT. Amino acids: CASSLARVIVTGELFF. The chain combines TRBV7-2 with TRBJ2-2; a weak D match, TRBD2 (5 bases). Germline V gives CDR1 SGHTA, CDR2 FQGNSA. Deletions cut 0 bases from V and 4 bases from J, with 12 bases between. CDR3 length: 16 amino acids.

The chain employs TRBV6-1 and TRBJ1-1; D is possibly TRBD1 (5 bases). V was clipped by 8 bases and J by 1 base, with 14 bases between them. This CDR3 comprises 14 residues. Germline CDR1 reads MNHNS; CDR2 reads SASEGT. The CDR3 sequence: CASVIFQGNTEAFF. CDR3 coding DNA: TGTGCCAGCGTTATCTTTCAGGGGAACACTGAAGCTTTCTTT.

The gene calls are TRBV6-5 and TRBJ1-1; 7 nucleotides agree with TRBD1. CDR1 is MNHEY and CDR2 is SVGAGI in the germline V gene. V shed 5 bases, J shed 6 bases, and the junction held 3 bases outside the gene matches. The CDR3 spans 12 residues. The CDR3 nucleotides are TGTGCCAGCAGTCAGCAGGGGGCTGAAGCTTTCTTT. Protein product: CASSQQGAEAFF.

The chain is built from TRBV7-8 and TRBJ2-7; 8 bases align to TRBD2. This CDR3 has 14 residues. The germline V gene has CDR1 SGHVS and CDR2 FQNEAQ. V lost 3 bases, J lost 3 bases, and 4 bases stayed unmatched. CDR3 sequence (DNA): TGTGCCAGCAGCTTGGGACTAGGGATCTACGAGCAGTACTTC. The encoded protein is CASSLGLGIYEQYF.